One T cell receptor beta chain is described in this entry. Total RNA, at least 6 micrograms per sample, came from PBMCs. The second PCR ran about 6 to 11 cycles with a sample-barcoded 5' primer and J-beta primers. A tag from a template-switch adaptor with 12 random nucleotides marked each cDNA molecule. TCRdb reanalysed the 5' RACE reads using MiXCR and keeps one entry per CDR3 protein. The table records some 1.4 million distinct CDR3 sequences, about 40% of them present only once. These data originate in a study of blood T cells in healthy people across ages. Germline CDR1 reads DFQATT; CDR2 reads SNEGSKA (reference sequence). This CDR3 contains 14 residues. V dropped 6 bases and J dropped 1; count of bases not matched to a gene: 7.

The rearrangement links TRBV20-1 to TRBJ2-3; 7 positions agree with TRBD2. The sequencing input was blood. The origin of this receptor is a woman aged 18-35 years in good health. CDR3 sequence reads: CSAPILAGTDTQYF. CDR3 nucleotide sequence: TGCAGTGCCCCGATCCTAGCGGGCACAGATACGCAGTATTTT.